This T cell receptor beta chain was recorded in a study of T cell repertoires in cytomegalovirus infection (dated by TCRdb to between 2018 and 2021). For the study in its entirety: Alongside well-studied HLA-B-restricted epitopes, the peptide stimulations were aimed at recently identified HLA-C-restricted CMV epitopes, whose presentation resists viral immunomodulation. Donor HLA type was relevant to the analysis, because carriage of CMV infection together with the matching HLA type was indicated by public TCR beta signatures. Findings and caveats that apply to the study as a whole: The ex vivo response was dominated by HLA-C-restricted CMV-specific TCR beta clonotypes, which also provided the single most frequent clonotype in two of eight donors. In both this cohort and an independent roughly 350-donor cohort, the cumulative frequency of public TCR beta family members distinguished carriers of CMV infection plus the relevant HLA type.

Comment on this clonotype: There is no known antigen for this receptor. Qualities for individual bases were not recorded, and no much larger clone is one base off.

The reads were generated on an Illumina HiSeq 1500. TCRdb cleaned the public reads at Q25 with fastp, built clones with MiXCR and kept in-frame beta chains. Each CDR3 protein appears once, grouped with its most common genes and DNA. The sample yields 700,000 to 900,000 distinct CDR3 sequences; just under 30% were counted once. Jointly, the top ten make up 10% to 15% of the sample. Reading the label with the study, this specimen's treatment or condition is: in vitro stimulation with specific CMV peptide epitopes to enrich CMV-specific T cells. Sequencing used cultured CD8+ T cells from PBMCs, obtained from culture after CMV antigen stimulation. This clonotype was sampled from a human donor in good health (CMV status not recorded). Some clones in this sample may be carry-over from other donors' samples.

The CDR3: CASKLQGRAEQYF. The nucleotides are TGTGCCAGCAAATTACAGGGTAGGGCCGAGCAGTACTTC. The chain couples TRBV2 to TRBJ2-7, with TRBD1 tentatively as D gene (6 bases match). V and J are truncated by 7 bases and 6 bases respectively, leaving an intervening sequence of 16 bases. From its cysteine to its phenylalanine, the CDR3 spans 13 amino acids. Only the CDR3 DNA stays, 39 bases, in frame from base 1. Reading the germline V gene gives CDR1 SNHLY and CDR2 FYNNEI.